This passage covers 3 T cell receptor beta chains from one sample sequenced in a study of identical twins. TCRdb ran MiXCR on the 5' RACE reads and lists one entry per CDR3 protein. Here the sample spans 200,000 to 250,000 distinct CDR3 sequences, 11% to 15% being singletons. Sequencing input: memory (CD45RO+) T cells sorted from blood. The receptors originated from a woman younger than 35 in good health.

This CDR3 is CASSNRGLAKNIQYF. CDR3 bases: TGTGCCAGCAGCAACAGGGGCCTGGCCAAAAACATTCAGTACTTC. This chain uses TRBV3-1 with TRBJ2-4; 7 bases are shared with TRBD1. The ends lost 5 bases at V and 1 base at J; junction bases unmatched: 5. From germline, CDR1 is LGHDT and CDR2 YNNKEL (reference sequence). The CDR3 loop spans 15 amino acids.

J is TRBJ1-2 and V is TRBV4-1, with TRBD1 as a possible D gene (6 bases). The CDR3 consists of 14 residues. Germline CDR1 is MGHRA and CDR2 is YSYEKL. Trimming left V 6 bases short and J 1 base short, with 12 bases between. DNA for the CDR3: TGCGCCAGCAGTAGACGACAGGATAACTATGGCTACACCTTC. Amino acid sequence: CASSRRQDNYGYTF.

This clonotype was counted only a few times. The chain joins TRBV15 to TRBJ2-1, with 8 bases that match TRBD2. Germline V gene sequence: CDR1 LNHNV, CDR2 YYDKDF (reference sequence). This CDR3 contains 17 residues. The junction had 4 bases not matched to a gene; V was cut back by 0 bases and J by 0 bases. This CDR3 is CATSRDLAGNSYNEQFF. CDR3 DNA: TGTGCCACCAGCAGAGATTTAGCGGGAAACTCCTACAATGAGCAGTTCTTC. Full variable domain (missing parts from reference TRBV15 and TRBJ2-1): DAMVIQNPRYQVTQFGKPVTLSCSQTLNHNVMYWYQQKSSQAPKLLFHYYDKDFNNEADTPDNFQSRRPNTSFCFLDIRSPGLGDTAMYLCATSRDLAGNSYNEQFFGPGTRLTVL.